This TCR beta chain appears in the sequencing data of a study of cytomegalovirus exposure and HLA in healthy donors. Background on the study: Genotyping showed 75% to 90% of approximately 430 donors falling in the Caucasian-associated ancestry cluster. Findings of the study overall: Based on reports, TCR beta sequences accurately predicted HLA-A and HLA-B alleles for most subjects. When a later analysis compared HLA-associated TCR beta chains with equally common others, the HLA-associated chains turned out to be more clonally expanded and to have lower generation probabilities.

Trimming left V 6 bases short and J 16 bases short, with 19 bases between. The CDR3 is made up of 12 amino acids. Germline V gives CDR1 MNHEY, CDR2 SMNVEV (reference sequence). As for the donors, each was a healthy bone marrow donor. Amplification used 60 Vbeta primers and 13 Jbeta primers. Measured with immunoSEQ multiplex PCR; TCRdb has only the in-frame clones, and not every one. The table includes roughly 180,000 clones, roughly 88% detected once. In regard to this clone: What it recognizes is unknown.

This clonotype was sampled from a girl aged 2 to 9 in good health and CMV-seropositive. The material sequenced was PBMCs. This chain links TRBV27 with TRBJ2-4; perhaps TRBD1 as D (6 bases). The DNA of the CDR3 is TGTGCCAGCAGCGACCTAACAGGGTTCCAATACTTC. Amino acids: CASSDLTGFQYF.